These 23 T cell receptor beta chains were all obtained from the same sample, sequenced in a study of human T cells and chemical hapten exposure. As for time point: pre-sensitization, week 0. Treatment defined: therapeutic diphenylcyclopropenone sensitization with weekly scalp DPC. TCRdb processed the RACE reads anew with MiXCR; each CDR3 protein has one entry. The data contain some 300,000 distinct CDR3 sequences, 5.5% of them seen just once; the ten biggest clones take up over 7%. The sequences come from whole blood, collected in connection with sensitization to the hapten diphenylcyclopropenone (DPC). The receptors originated from a woman aged 18-35 years with alopecia areata. Some clones in this sample may be carry-over from other donors' samples.

This clonotype has only a few counts. The chain employs TRBV10-3 and TRBJ2-5, with TRBD2 identical over 13 bases. CDR3 length: 16 amino acids. J lost 7 bases, V lost 6 bases, and 11 bases had no gene match. The germline V gene has CDR1 ENHRY and CDR2 SYGVKD. CDR3 DNA sequence: TGTGCCATCAGGGGGACTAGCGGGGCCCGGAATAGGACCCAGTACTTC. It codes for CAIRGTSGARNRTQYF.

J is TRBJ2-3 and V is TRBV20-1, with 11 positions matching TRBD2. CDR1 is DFQATT, CDR2 SNEGSKA, per germline (reference sequence). This CDR3 is built from 17 residues. V was clipped by 4 bases and J by 0 bases; unmatched bases: 9. Written as DNA, the CDR3 is TGCAGTGCTATTCCTAGCGGGGGGCCCTTAAGCACAGATACGCAGTATTTT. Translating gives CSAIPSGGPLSTDTQYF.

This clonotype was seen many times. The chain joins TRBV28 to TRBJ1-5; D gene ambiguous. This CDR3 comprises 14 residues. The germline gives CDR1 MDHEN, CDR2 SYDVKM. Trimming took off 0 bases at V and 7 bases at J, with 10 bases between the two ends. CDR3 residues: CASSLWSGRQPQHF. In DNA, the CDR3 is TGTGCCAGCAGTTTATGGTCGGGGAGACAGCCCCAGCATTTT.

The chain has TRBV4-1 and TRBJ1-2, with D possibly being TRBD1 (5 bases). CDR1 is MGHRA, CDR2 YSYEKL, per germline. The length of the CDR3 is 15 residues. Between the trimmed V and J ends, which lost 0 bases and 8 bases, there was a span of 16 bases. CDR3 in amino acids: CASSQDLGPGKGYTF. The CDR3 DNA reads as TGCGCCAGCAGCCAAGACTTGGGGCCAGGGAAGGGCTACACCTTC.

The V gene is TRBV2, the J gene TRBJ2-7; D might be TRBD1 (5 bases). Trimming took 7 bases from V and 2 from J, leaving 12 bases between them. The germline V gene has CDR1 SNHLY and CDR2 FYNNEI. The CDR3 is 13 amino acids. This CDR3 is CASKKVGPYEQYF. The CDR3 bases are TGTGCCAGCAAGAAGGTGGGGCCCTACGAGCAGTACTTC.

The table lists this clonotype with a few counts. The chain joins TRBV20-1 to TRBJ1-4; TRBD1 matches 8 bases. This CDR3 is 12 amino acids long. CDR1 and CDR2 from the germline V gene are DFQATT and SNEGSKA (reference sequence). Losses at the gene ends were 3 bases for V and 8 bases for J; bases not matched to a gene: 2. This CDR3 reads CSASGDREKLFF. CDR3 DNA: TGCAGTGCTAGCGGGGACAGGGAAAAACTGTTTTTT.

The genes are TRBV20-1 and TRBJ1-5, with 7 bases matching TRBD1. The V segment lost 5 bases and the J segment 9 bases; nucleotides outside the gene matches: 10. Germline CDR1 reads DFQATT; CDR2 reads SNEGSKA (reference sequence). The CDR3 is 13 residues long. The CDR3 spells CSARRTGQGPQHF. DNA of the CDR3: TGCAGTGCTCGAAGGACAGGTCAGGGGCCCCAGCATTTT.

The genes are TRBV18 and TRBJ2-3, with TRBD2 matching over 8 bases. J lost 4 bases, V lost 3 bases, and 9 bases had no gene match. The CDR3 runs 16 residues. The germline gives CDR1 KGHSH, CDR2 LQKENI. The CDR3 here is CASSPRAGVNADTQYF. The CDR3 coding sequence is TGTGCCAGCTCACCCAGAGCGGGGGTGAATGCAGATACGCAGTATTTT.

This clonotype was found many times. The chain has TRBV27 and TRBJ2-3; possibly TRBD2 for D (7 bases). The V and J ends lost 6 bases and 4 bases respectively, with 17 bases between them. The length of the CDR3 is 15 residues. From germline, CDR1 is MNHEY and CDR2 SMNVEV (reference sequence). The CDR3 loop is CASSRRGGGPDTQYF. DNA of the CDR3: TGTGCCAGCAGCCGTAGGGGGGGCGGGCCAGATACGCAGTATTTT.

This clonotype showed up just a few times. The chain carries TRBV4-3 and TRBJ1-6; D is undetermined. The CDR3 totals 15 residues. The V gene's germline CDR1 is LGHNA and CDR2 YSLEER. The germline V and J ends were trimmed by 2 bases and 7 bases, with 12 bases remaining between them. Written as DNA, the CDR3 is TGCGCCAGCAGCCAAACGGCAGACCTCAATTCACCCCTCCACTTT. This gives the protein CASSQTADLNSPLHF.

This sequence joins TRBV5-1 and TRBJ2-2; perhaps TRBD2 as D (7 bases). The CDR3 contains 16 residues. Per germline, CDR1 SGHRS and CDR2 YFSETQ. The ends were cut back, 4 bases at V and 0 bases at J, with 13 bases in the middle. In DNA form, the CDR3 reads TGCGCCAGCAGCCCCGCGGGGGCACCGAACACCGGGGAGCTGTTTTTT. The encoded protein is CASSPAGAPNTGELFF.

Note on this clonotype: This sequence may be a read error, since a much larger clone differs from it by one base. The rearrangement links TRBV5-4 to TRBJ1-4; no clear D. CDR3 length: 13 amino acids. Germline-derived CDR1 and CDR2 are SGHNT and YYREEE (reference sequence). The CDR3 protein is CASSQRAYEELFF. The CDR3 region has the DNA TGTGCCAGCAGCCAGAGAGCCTATGAAGAACTGTTTTTT.

This clonotype was counted a few times. DNA of the CDR3: TGTGCCAGCAGTTTGGCGTTGGGCAGTTCTAATGAGCAGTTCTTC. This encodes CASSLALGSSNEQFF. The chain is built from TRBV12-3 or TRBV12-4 and TRBJ2-1; unclear D gene. The V end was cut by 3 bases, the J end by 7 bases, with 16 bases between. This CDR3 comprises 15 residues.

This clonotype was found many times. The V and J genes are TRBV5-1 and TRBJ1-1; weak D call: TRBD1 (5 bases). Germline lookup yields CDR1 SGHRS and CDR2 YFSETQ. Trimming cost V 3 bases and J 2 bases, with 11 bases left between them. CDR3 length equals 14 residues. CDR3 residues: CASSWTGANTEAFF. The CDR3 region has the DNA TGCGCCAGCAGCTGGACCGGGGCCAACACTGAAGCTTTCTTT.

This clonotype has just a few counts. Written as DNA, the CDR3 is TGTGCCAGCACCTCTAGCCGGGAAGCTTTCTTT. Protein sequence: CASTSSREAFF. The genes are TRBV7-9 and TRBJ1-1; no clear D gene. Germline CDR1 SEHNR, CDR2 FQNEAQ (reference sequence). CDR3 length: 11 residues. Deletions cut 7 bases from V and 8 bases from J, with 11 bases between.

The chain is built from TRBV6-5 and TRBJ2-3; D tentatively reads TRBD1 or TRBD2 (6 bases each). Germline values: CDR1 MNHEY, CDR2 SVGAGI. Trimming left V 2 bases short and J 4 bases short, with 13 bases between. The CDR3 runs to 15 residues. The CDR3 here is CASSYGAGEADTQYF. CDR3 bases: TGTGCCAGCAGTTACGGGGCAGGGGAGGCAGATACGCAGTATTTT.

This clonotype was counted at least ten times. The chain joins TRBV14 to TRBJ2-3; D may correspond to TRBD1 or TRBD2 (5 bases each). Germline CDR1 SGHDN, CDR2 FVKESK. The CDR3 sequence is 15 residues long. V shed 2 bases and J shed 2 bases, with 11 bases lying between them. The CDR3 DNA sequence: TGTGCCAGCAGCCAACAGAGGGGATCCACAGATACGCAGTATTTT. Protein: CASSQQRGSTDTQYF.

The chain employs TRBV28 and TRBJ1-2; D might be TRBD1 (5 bases). The CDR3 runs 14 residues. V was trimmed by 5 bases and J by 7 bases, leaving 17 bases between them. Germline V lookup: CDR1 MDHEN, CDR2 SYDVKM. The CDR3 sequence is CASSPNRRVAGYTF. For the CDR3, the DNA is TGTGCCAGCAGTCCGAACCGCAGGGTTGCTGGCTACACCTTC.

This clonotype turned up a few times. This chain uses TRBV5-1 with TRBJ2-5; 7 positions agree with TRBD1. CDR3 length: 16 residues. Germline CDR1 reads SGHRS; CDR2 reads YFSETQ. The trim removed 2 bases at V and 5 bases at J, leaving 12 bases unmatched. CDR3 DNA sequence: TGCGCCAGCAGCTTCGGACAGGAGGTCTATCTGGAGACCCAGTACTTC. It translates to CASSFGQEVYLETQYF.

This clonotype was observed many times. J is TRBJ1-5 and V is TRBV27; 9 positions match TRBD1. This CDR3 contains 21 residues. V gave up 4 bases and J gave up 2 bases; unmatched junction bases: 21. CDR1 and CDR2 (germline): MNHEY, SMNVEV (reference sequence). CDR3 protein: CASSSTGGGGLEGLGNQPQHF. CDR3 bases: TGTGCCAGCAGTTCAACAGGGGGCGGAGGGCTTGAGGGCTTGGGCAATCAGCCCCAGCATTTT.

This clonotype was detected only a few times. This chain joins TRBV4-1 and TRBJ1-6, with a tentative D call TRBD1 (5 bases). Deletions cut 4 bases from V and 8 bases from J, with 18 bases between. Germline V gene data show CDR1 as MGHRA and CDR2 as YSYEKL. CDR3 length: 16 amino acids. CDR3 protein: CASSLHTGPRDSPLHF. The CDR3 region has the DNA TGCGCCAGCAGCCTTCATACAGGTCCGAGGGATTCACCCCTCCACTTT.

The chain couples TRBV20-1 to TRBJ2-3; 13 bases fit TRBD2. The CDR3 contains 16 residues. The germline V gene encodes CDR1 DFQATT and CDR2 SNEGSKA (reference sequence). Trimming cost V 5 bases and J 0 bases; bases outside gene matches: 5. The CDR3 sequence: CSAGGGLAGSTDTQYF. The CDR3 DNA reads as TGCAGTGCTGGAGGGGGACTAGCGGGGAGCACAGATACGCAGTATTTT.

This clonotype was detected ten times or more. This chain links TRBV29-1 with TRBJ2-1; 7 bases align to TRBD2. Germline V gene sequence: CDR1 SQVTM, CDR2 ANQGSEA. V shed 3 bases and J 8 bases; nucleotides not matched to a gene: 13. This CDR3 contains 15 residues. CDR3 loop: CSVEPKGRGSDEQFF. DNA of the CDR3: TGCAGCGTTGAGCCCAAGGGGCGGGGGAGCGATGAGCAGTTCTTC.